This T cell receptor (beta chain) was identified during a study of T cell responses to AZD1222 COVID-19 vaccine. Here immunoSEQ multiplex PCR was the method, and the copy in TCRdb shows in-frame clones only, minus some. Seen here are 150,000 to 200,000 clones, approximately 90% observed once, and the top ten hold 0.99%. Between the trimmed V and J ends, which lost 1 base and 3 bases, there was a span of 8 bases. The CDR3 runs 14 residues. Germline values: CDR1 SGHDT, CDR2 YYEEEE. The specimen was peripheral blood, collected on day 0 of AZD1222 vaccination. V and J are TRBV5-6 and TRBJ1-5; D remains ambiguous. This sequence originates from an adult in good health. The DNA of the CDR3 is TGTGCCAGCAGCTTGAGGGTAGCCAATCAGCCCCAGCATTTT. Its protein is CASSLRVANQPQHF.